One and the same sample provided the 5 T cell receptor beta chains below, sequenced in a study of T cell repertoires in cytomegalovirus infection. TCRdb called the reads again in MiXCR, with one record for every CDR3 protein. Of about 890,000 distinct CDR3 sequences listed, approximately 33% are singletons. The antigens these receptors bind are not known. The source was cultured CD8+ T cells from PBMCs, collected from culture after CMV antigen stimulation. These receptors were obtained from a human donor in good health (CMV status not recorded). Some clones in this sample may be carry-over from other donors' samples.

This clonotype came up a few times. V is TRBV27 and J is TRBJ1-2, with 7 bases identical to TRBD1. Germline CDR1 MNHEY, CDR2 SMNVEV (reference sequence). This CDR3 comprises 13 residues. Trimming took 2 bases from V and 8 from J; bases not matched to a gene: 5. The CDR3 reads CASSLQGGGGYTF. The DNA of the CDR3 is TGTGCCAGCAGTTTACAGGGGGGTGGGGGCTACACCTTC.

The CDR3 nucleotides are TGTGCCAGCAGTTACGTAGGGGCCGACGAGCAGTACTTC. This translates into CASSYVGADEQYF. This chain links TRBV6-5 with TRBJ2-7, with D perhaps matching TRBD1 (5 bases). The CDR3 sequence is 13 residues long. V lost 2 bases, J lost 5 bases, and 10 bases lay in between. CDR1 and CDR2 (germline): MNHEY, SVGAGI.

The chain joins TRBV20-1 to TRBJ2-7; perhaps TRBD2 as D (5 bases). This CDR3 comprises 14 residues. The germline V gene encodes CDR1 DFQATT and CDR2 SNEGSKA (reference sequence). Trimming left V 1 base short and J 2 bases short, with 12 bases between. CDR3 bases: TGCAGTGCTAGAGGGAGGACGGAACCCTACGAGCAGTACTTC. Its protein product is CSARGRTEPYEQYF.

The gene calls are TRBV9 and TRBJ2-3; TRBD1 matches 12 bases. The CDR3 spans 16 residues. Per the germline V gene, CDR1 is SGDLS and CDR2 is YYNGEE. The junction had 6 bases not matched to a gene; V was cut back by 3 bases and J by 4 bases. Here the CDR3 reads CASSASGTGGADTQYF. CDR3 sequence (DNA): TGTGCCAGCAGCGCCTCCGGGACAGGGGGCGCAGATACGCAGTATTTT.

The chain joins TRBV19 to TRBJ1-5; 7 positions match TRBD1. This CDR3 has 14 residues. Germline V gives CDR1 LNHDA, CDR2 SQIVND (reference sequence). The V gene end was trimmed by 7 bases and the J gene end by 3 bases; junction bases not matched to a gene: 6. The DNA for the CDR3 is TGTGCCAGTAACTCCGGGACAGACAATCAGCCCCAGCATTTT. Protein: CASNSGTDNQPQHF.